This T cell receptor (beta chain) was sequenced during a study of T cells in Graves' hyperthyroidism and ophthalmopathy. RNA transcripts served as the template for amplifying TCR beta CDR3 regions. The study used the HTBI primer set for a first-round RT-PCR of the TCR CDR3. TCRdb reprocessed the multiplex PCR reads with MiXCR, giving one entry per CDR3 protein. Of about 200,000 distinct CDR3 sequences listed, about a sixth are singletons. From germline, CDR1 is DFQATT and CDR2 SNEGSKA (reference sequence). With 0 bases clipped from V and 8 bases from J, the junction kept 8 bases outside the gene matches. This CDR3 is 15 amino acids long. At least ten counts were recorded for this clonotype.

V usage is TRBV20-1 and J usage is TRBJ1-5; 9 bases align to TRBD1. The specimen was blood. This clonotype was obtained from a woman between 50 and 59 years old with Graves' hyperthyroidism. The CDR3 is CSARDPSDRGKPQHF. CDR3 coding DNA: TGCAGTGCTAGAGATCCCTCCGACAGGGGGAAGCCCCAGCATTTT.